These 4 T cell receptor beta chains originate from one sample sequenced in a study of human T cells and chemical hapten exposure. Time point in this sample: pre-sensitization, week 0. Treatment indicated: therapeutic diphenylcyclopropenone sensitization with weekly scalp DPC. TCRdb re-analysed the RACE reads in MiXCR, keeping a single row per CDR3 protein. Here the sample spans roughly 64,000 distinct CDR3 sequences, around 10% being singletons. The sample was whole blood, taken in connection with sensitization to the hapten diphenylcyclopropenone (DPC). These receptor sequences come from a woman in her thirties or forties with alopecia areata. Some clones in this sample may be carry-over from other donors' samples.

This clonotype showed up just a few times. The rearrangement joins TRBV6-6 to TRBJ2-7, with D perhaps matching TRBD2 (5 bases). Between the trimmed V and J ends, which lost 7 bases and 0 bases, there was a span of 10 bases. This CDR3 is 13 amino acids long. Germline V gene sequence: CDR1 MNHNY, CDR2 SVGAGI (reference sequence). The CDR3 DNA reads TGTGCCAGCATGCATGGAGGCTCCTACGAGCAGTACTTC. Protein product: CASMHGGSYEQYF.

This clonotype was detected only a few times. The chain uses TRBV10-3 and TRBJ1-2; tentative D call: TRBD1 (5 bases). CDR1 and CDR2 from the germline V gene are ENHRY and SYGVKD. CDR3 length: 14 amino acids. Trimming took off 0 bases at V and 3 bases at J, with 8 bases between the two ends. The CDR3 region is CAISESTGHYGYTF. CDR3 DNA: TGTGCCATCAGTGAGTCGACGGGGCACTATGGCTACACCTTC.

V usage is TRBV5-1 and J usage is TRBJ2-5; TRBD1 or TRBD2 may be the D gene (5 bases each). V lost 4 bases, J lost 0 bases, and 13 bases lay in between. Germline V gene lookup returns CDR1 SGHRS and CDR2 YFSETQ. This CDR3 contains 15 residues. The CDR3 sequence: CASSITGTYQETQYF. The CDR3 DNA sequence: TGCGCCAGCAGCATAACCGGGACGTACCAAGAGACCCAGTACTTC.

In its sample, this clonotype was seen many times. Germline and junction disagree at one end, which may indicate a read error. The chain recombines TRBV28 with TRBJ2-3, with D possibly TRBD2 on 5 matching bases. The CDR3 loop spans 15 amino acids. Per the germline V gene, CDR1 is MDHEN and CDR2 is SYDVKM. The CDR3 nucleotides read TGTGCCTGCAGTACGGTCGGCGGGAGCACAGATACGCAGTATTTT. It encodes CACSTVGGSTDTQYF.